The sequence of this T cell receptor (beta chain) was determined in a study of T cell repertoires in cytomegalovirus infection. For the study at large: CMV epitopes, recently identified HLA-C-restricted and well-studied HLA-B-restricted, were used. TCR beta signatures that were public indicated CMV infection and matching HLA type.

This clonotype appeared many times. Its antigen is undetermined. Germline loops: CDR1 DFQATT, CDR2 SNEGSKA (reference sequence). The V and J ends lost 6 bases and 4 bases respectively, with 7 bases between them. The CDR3 has 11 amino acids. MiXCR was run by TCRdb on the reads, yielding one entry per CDR3 protein. The sample has under 350,000 distinct CDR3 sequences, around 20% seen once. The sequence derives from a human donor in good health (CMV status not recorded). Some clones in this sample may be carry-over from other donors' samples. The source material was cultured PBMCs, sampled from culture after CMV antigen stimulation. This chain links TRBV20-1 with TRBJ2-1; D gene unclear. CDR3 residues: CSAKPYNEQFF. The CDR3 DNA is TGCAGTGCAAAACCATACAATGAGCAGTTCTTC.